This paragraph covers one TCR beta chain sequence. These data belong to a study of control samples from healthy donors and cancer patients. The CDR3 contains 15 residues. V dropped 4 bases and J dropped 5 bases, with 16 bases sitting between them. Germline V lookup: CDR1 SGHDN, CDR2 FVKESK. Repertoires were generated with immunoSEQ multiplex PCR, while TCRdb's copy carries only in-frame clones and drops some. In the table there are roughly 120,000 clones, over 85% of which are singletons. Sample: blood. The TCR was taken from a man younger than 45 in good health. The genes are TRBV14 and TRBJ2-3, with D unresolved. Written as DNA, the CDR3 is TGTGCCAGCAGCCCCACCGGCAGGCGCCTAGATACGCAGTATTTT. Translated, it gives CASSPTGRRLDTQYF.